The sequence of this T cell receptor beta chain was determined in a study of T cells in women clearing cervical HPV infection listed by TCRdb under 2018. Notes on the research overall: The cases were 25 women with histologically confirmed HPV16-related CIN3 or worse, and 2 of those women had invasive cancers. Controls were 25 to 30 women whose single incident HPV16 infection cleared within 12 months without precancer or cancer developing. Case blood was taken at the visit when the lesion was first identified, whereas control blood was taken when infection was no longer detected. Among cases, blood sampling came a median of roughly 150 days after lesion detection, with an interquartile range of 90 to 200 days. Since HLA typing was available for only a few women, HLA type could not be ruled out as a confounder. An exploratory proof-of-principle case-control study, nested within the Guanacaste HPV Natural History Study in Costa Rica, was conducted to compare TCR repertoires across cervical HPV16 outcomes. Cases and controls were matched on year of sample collection and on age within five years. Median age was roughly 33 years in cases versus roughly 40 in controls, and baseline characteristics did not differ significantly. The parent cohort enrolled over 8,500 women aged 18 or older in Guanacaste, Costa Rica, in about 1992 to 1995 and followed the women for 7 to 8 years. Quality controls consisted of five blinded duplicates per group, for a total of roughly 60 samples made up of roughly 50 participants and some 10 replicates.

The immunoSEQ assay used multiplex PCR to amplify TCR beta CDR3 regions from an average of roughly 1,200 ng of genomic DNA per sample. To correct primer bias, the assay used a complete synthetic TCR repertoire to set an amplification baseline. The amplicons were sequenced on the Illumina platform. As for the authors' bioinformatics: Sequences were error-corrected by clustering with frequency ratios and a modified nearest-neighbor algorithm, then analyzed in the immunoSEQ Analyzer with IMGT gene definitions. At each rarefaction depth, TCR richness and evenness were averaged across 20 rarefaction repeats, and samples with fewer sequences than that depth were excluded. V, D and J gene relative abundances were compared between groups with Wilcoxon rank sum tests, applying FDR correction. An intraclass correlation of around 96% for TCR richness and an average of roughly 76% across some 69 gene segments were obtained from the blinded duplicates. Drawn from immuneACCESS, this table holds only the in-frame rearrangements with V and J called that TCRdb kept. Clones are partly lost; checked studies trace under half to an unresolved V gene and leave the rest unexplained. Clone size and V and J calls were adopted from that table, with D and trimming inferred from the DNA. The sample's clone listing holds around 37,000 clones. Jointly, the top ten make up around 6.4% of the sample.

Concerning this clone: Its antigen target is currently unknown.

Every participant had a single incident cervical HPV16 infection, and prevalent HPV16 infections were excluded. Cervical HPV DNA was detected by MY09/MY11 PCR and genotyped by dot-blot hybridization. Around 15 mL of heparinized blood were centrifuged, and the buffy coat was split into aliquots, frozen at -30 degrees C, and then kept at -80 degrees C. QIAGEN kits were used to extract genomic DNA from the buffy coat specimens. Summary of the overall study and its limitations: Random forest classifiers combining richness and V gene abundances distinguished cases from controls with an estimated AUC of more than 0.75. Because the number of T cells per sample was unknown, the richness differences could reflect varying T-cell content rather than repertoire biology. TCR repertoire richness was significantly higher in CIN3+ cases than in controls across sequencing depths, while evenness did not differ. Because of the cross-sectional design, the study could not determine whether the associations came before infection or resulted from infection, and neither effector/memory subsets nor HPV-specific T cells were isolated.

The sample consisted of blood buffy coat. This TCR was sampled from a woman aged 18-69 years with a cervical HPV16 infection that either progressed to CIN3+ or cleared (not recorded which).

The CDR3 bases that were read are TGCGCCAGCAGCCTTCAAACAGGGAGCCCGGGGGGC. Its amino acids are CASSLQTGSPGG. The entire CDR3 sequence reads CASSLQTGSPGGYTF. This chain is built from TRBV5-1 and TRBJ1-2, with TRBD1 tentatively as D gene (6 bases match). The read finishes 3 residues shy of the CDR3 end, and the germline J gene is used to complete it. CDR1 and CDR2, looked up from the germline V gene, are SGHRS and YFSETQ. The CDR3 goes from the cysteine to the phenylalanine over 15 residues. The DNA has 36 bases, all within the CDR3, and is read from base 1. Extended through the reference TRBV5-1 and TRBJ1-2 proteins, this CDR3 yields the full variable domain: KAGVTQTPRYLIKTRGQQVTLSCSPISGHRSVSWYQQTPGQGLQFLFEYFSETQRNKGNFPGRFSGRQFSNSRSEMNVSTLELGDSALYLCASSLQTGSPGGYTFGSGTRLTVV.